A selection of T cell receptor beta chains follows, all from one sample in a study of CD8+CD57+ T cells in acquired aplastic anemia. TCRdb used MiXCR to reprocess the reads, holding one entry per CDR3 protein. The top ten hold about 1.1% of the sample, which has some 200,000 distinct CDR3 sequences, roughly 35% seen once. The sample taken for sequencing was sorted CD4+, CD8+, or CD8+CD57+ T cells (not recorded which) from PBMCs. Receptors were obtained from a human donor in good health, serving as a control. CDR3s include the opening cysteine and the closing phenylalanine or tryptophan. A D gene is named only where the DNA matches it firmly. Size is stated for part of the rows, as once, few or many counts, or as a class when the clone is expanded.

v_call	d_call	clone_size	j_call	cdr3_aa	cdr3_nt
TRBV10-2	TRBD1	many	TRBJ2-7	CASMSPGTAYEQYF	TGCGCCAGCATGTCTCCCGGGACAGCCTACGAGCAGTACTTC
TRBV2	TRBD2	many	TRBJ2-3	CASSWTSGDTDTQYF	TGTGCCAGCAGTTGGACTAGCGGGGACACAGATACGCAGTATTTT
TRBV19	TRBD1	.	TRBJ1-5	CASSRNHKTGASNQPQHF	TGTGCCAGTAGTAGAAATCACAAGACAGGGGCCAGCAATCAGCCCCAGCATTTT
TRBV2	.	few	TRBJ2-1	CASRTRAGYNEQFF	TGTGCCAGCAGAACCCGTGCCGGTTACAATGAGCAGTTCTTC
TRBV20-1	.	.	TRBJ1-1	CSARGPGRANTEAFF	TGCAGTGCTAGAGGGCCGGGGCGGGCCAACACTGAAGCTTTCTTT
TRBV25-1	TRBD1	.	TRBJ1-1	CASSKDRGRNTEAFF	TGTGCCAGCAGTAAAGACAGGGGGAGGAACACTGAAGCTTTCTTT
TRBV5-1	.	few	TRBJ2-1	CASSLLLGSIYNEQFF	TGCGCCAGCAGCTTGCTTCTAGGCTCCATCTACAATGAGCAGTTCTTC
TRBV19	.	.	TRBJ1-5	CARGSHKRSNQPQHF	TGTGCCAGAGGGAGTCACAAGCGCAGCAATCAGCCCCAGCATTTT
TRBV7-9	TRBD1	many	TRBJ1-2	CASSPSPQGDGYTF	TGTGCCAGCAGCCCCAGTCCCCAGGGGGATGGCTACACCTTC
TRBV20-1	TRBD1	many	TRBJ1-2	CSAREDRAHYGYTF	TGCAGTGCTAGAGAGGACAGGGCCCACTATGGCTACACCTTC
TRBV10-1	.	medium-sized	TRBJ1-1	CASSEAGEEAFF	TGCGCCAGCAGTGAGGCAGGGGAGGAAGCTTTCTTT
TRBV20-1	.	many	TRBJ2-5	CSAPEGSEETQYF	TGCAGTGCTCCAGAGGGGAGCGAGGAGACCCAGTACTTC
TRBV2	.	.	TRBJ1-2	CASSELQGEGGYTF	TGTGCCAGCAGTGAATTGCAGGGAGAGGGCGGCTACACCTTC
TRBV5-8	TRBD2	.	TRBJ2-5	CASSLPTSGQEAQYF	TGTGCCAGCAGCCTACCAACTAGCGGACAAGAGGCCCAGTACTTC
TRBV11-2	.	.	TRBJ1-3	CASSGKEGSGNTIYF	TGTGCCAGCAGTGGAAAGGAGGGCTCTGGAAACACCATATATTTT
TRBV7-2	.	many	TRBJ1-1	CASSDHSGYMNTEAFF	TGTGCCAGCAGCGACCACTCAGGGTACATGAACACTGAAGCTTTCTTT
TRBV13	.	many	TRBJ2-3	CASSLQFGDTQYF	TGTGCCAGCAGCTTACAATTTGGGGATACGCAGTATTTT
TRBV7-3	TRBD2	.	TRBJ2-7	CASSLSRSASGAEQYF	TGTGCCAGCAGCTTAAGTAGGTCGGCTAGCGGGGCCGAGCAGTACTTC
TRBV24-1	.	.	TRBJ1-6	CASSYSRQGSPLHF	TGTGCCAGCAGTTACTCGCGGCAGGGTTCACCCCTCCACTTT
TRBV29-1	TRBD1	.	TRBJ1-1	CSVVGDRGNSGNTEAFF	TGCAGCGTCGTGGGTGACAGGGGAAACTCTGGAAACACTGAAGCTTTCTTT
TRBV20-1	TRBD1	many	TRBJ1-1	CSAQGTGVMNTEAFF	TGCAGTGCCCAAGGGACAGGGGTAATGAACACTGAAGCTTTCTTT
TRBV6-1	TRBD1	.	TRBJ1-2	CASSDRDRSIGYTF	TGTGCCAGCAGTGACCGGGACAGGAGTATAGGCTACACCTTC
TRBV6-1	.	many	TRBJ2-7	CASGGLREQYF	TGTGCCAGCGGGGGGTTGCGCGAGCAGTACTTC
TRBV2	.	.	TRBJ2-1	CASGVGTGSSYNEQFF	TGTGCCAGCGGGGTGGGAACGGGAAGCTCCTACAATGAGCAGTTCTTC
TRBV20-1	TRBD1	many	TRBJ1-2	CSARTGSPLGYTF	TGCAGTGCTAGGACAGGGAGCCCTCTTGGCTACACCTTC
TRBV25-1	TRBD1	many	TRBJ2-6	CASSEIGTGGVLTF	TGTGCCAGCAGTGAGATAGGGACAGGGGGCGTCCTGACTTTC
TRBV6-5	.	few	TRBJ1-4	CASSYDRQTATNEKLFF	TGTGCCAGCAGTTACGACCGGCAGACCGCAACTAATGAAAAACTGTTTTTT
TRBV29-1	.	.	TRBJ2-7	CSVGVEPYEQYF	TGCAGCGTTGGGGTAGAGCCCTACGAGCAGTACTTC
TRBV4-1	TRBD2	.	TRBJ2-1	CASSSYTSDSYNEQFF	TGCGCCAGCAGCTCTTATACTAGCGACTCCTACAATGAGCAGTTCTTC
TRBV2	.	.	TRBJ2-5	CASIRTGVETQYF	TGTGCCAGCATCCGGACGGGGGTAGAGACCCAGTACTTC
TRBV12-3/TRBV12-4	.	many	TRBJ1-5	CASSLVTVNQPQHF	TGTGCCAGCAGTTTAGTTACAGTCAACCAGCCCCAGCATTTT
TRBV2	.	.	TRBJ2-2	CASEGKNTGELFF	TGTGCCAGCGAGGGGAAGAACACCGGGGAGCTGTTTTTT
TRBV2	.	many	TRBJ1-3	CASTDSDSGNTIYF	TGTGCCAGTACTGACAGCGACTCTGGAAACACCATATATTTT
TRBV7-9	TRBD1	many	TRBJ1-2	CASSGRDRGGGLDYGYTF	TGTGCCAGCAGCGGCCGGGACAGGGGAGGAGGACTGGACTATGGCTACACCTTC
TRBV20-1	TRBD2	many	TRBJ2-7	CSAGLAGSLSYEQYF	TGCAGTGCGGGACTAGCGGGATCCCTCTCCTACGAGCAGTACTTC
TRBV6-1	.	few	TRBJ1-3	CASSEIRTALGNTIYF	TGTGCCAGCAGTGAGATACGGACGGCCTTAGGAAACACCATATATTTT
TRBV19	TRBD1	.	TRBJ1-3	CASSSRTGTSGNTIYF	TGTGCCAGTAGTTCCCGGACAGGGACGAGTGGAAACACCATATATTTT
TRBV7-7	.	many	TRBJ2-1	CASSLAHGENEQFF	TGTGCCAGCAGCTTAGCTCACGGGGAGAATGAGCAGTTCTTC
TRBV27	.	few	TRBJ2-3	CASGLSRAGRGTDTQYF	TGTGCCAGCGGTTTATCGAGGGCGGGCCGAGGCACAGATACGCAGTATTTT
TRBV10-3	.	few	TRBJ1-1	CAISATRSTEAFF	TGTGCCATCAGTGCCACCCGGAGCACTGAAGCTTTCTTT
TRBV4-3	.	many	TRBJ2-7	CASSQGDRQIHEQYF	TGCGCCAGCAGCCAGGGAGACAGGCAAATCCACGAGCAGTACTTC
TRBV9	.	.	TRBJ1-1	CASSPRDTSATEAFF	TGTGCCAGCAGCCCGAGGGACACCTCTGCCACTGAAGCTTTCTTT
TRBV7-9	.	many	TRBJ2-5	CASTRQNRQETQYF	TGTGCCAGCACCCGACAGAATAGGCAAGAGACCCAGTACTTC
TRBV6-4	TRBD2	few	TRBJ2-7	CASTLTSGSYEQYF	TGTGCCAGCACCCTTACTAGCGGGAGCTACGAGCAGTACTTC
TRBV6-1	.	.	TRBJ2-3	CASSASGQYF	TGTGCCAGCAGTGCATCAGGGCAGTATTTT